One and the same sample provided the 10 T cell receptor beta chains below, sequenced in a study of blood T cell repertoires in COVID-19 (dated by TCRdb to the early 2020s). Libraries were prepared through the immunoSEQ multiplex PCR assay. In TCRdb, the immuneACCESS table is reduced to in-frame sequences with V and J assigned. These tables do not hold every clone; where another copy was compared, an unresolved V gene accounts for under half, and the others remain unexplained. This sample lists roughly 250,000 clones; 91% were detected once. The ten largest clones take up under 3% of the sample. Sequencing was performed on peripheral blood. Every receptor here comes from a person aged 18-30 years with COVID-19, enrolled during active disease.

There are a few counts of this clone. The V gene is TRBV30, the J gene TRBJ2-2; TRBD1 matches 7 bases. This CDR3 has 17 amino acids. V shed 2 bases, J shed 5 bases, and the junction held 14 bases outside the gene matches. The germline gives CDR1 GTSNPN, CDR2 SVGIG (reference sequence). The CDR3 region is CAWSSPRKYRGTGELFF. For the CDR3, the DNA is TGTGCCTGGAGTTCGCCCCGGAAATACAGGGGTACCGGGGAGCTGTTTTTT.

The rearrangement uses TRBV5-1 and TRBJ2-5; D is unresolved. Germline loops: CDR1 SGHRS, CDR2 YFSETQ. Trimming cost V 0 bases and J 4 bases, with 10 bases left between them. CDR3 length: 14 residues. CDR3 amino acids: CASSLGDPGETQYF. Here the CDR3 DNA reads TGCGCCAGCAGCTTGGGCGATCCGGGAGAGACCCAGTACTTC.

This chain's CDR3 is CASSPMTGVAGADAYEQYF. CDR3 sequence (DNA): TGTGCCAGCAGCCCTATGACAGGGGTGGCGGGAGCGGACGCCTACGAGCAGTACTTC. This chain uses TRBV14 with TRBJ2-7, with D maybe TRBD1 (8 bases). The ends were cut back, 4 bases at V and 2 bases at J, with 27 bases in the middle. Looked up from germline, CDR1 is SGHDN and CDR2 is FVKESK. The CDR3 loop spans 19 amino acids.

The chain recombines TRBV30 with TRBJ2-5; D remains unclear. V shed 2 bases and J shed 2 bases, with 9 bases lying between them. The length of the CDR3 is 13 residues. CDR1 is GTSNPN and CDR2 is SVGIG in the germline V gene (reference sequence). CDR3 sequence reads: CAWSFTGQETQYF. DNA of the CDR3: TGTGCCTGGAGTTTTACCGGTCAAGAGACCCAGTACTTC.

The chain combines TRBV12-3 or TRBV12-4 with TRBJ2-1; TRBD1 agrees at 8 bases. The CDR3 runs 12 residues. V trimming: 6 bases; J trimming: 9 bases; junction bases outside the gene matches: 4. For the CDR3, the DNA is TGTGCCAGCAGCTCCGACAGGGGTGAGCAGTTCTTC. Residues: CASSSDRGEQFF.

This chain uses TRBV10-3 with TRBJ1-1; tentatively, D is TRBD1 (5 bases). Germline-derived CDR1 and CDR2 are ENHRY and SYGVKD. Trimming left V 9 bases short and J 1 base short, with 9 bases between. This CDR3 region has 12 residues. The CDR3 protein is CAMGRENTEAFF. CDR3 nucleotide sequence: TGTGCCATGGGCAGGGAGAACACTGAAGCTTTCTTT.

The chain uses TRBV10-2 and TRBJ2-3, with unresolved D. The CDR3 has 14 amino acids. V lost 6 bases and J 2 bases, leaving 12 bases between the germline ends. Germline V gene data show CDR1 as WSHSY and CDR2 as SAAADI. The CDR3 region is CASSTSPTTDTQYF. CDR3 in DNA: TGCGCCAGCAGCACAAGTCCCACCACAGATACGCAGTATTTT.

The chain is built from TRBV19 and TRBJ2-1; 13 nucleotides align to TRBD2. This CDR3 is 18 amino acids long. Germline CDR1 reads LNHDA; CDR2 reads SQIVND (reference sequence). V lost 2 bases, J lost 4 bases, and 8 bases stayed unmatched. The CDR3 spells CASSIWGGLAGSYNEQFF. CDR3 DNA sequence: TGTGCCAGTAGTATATGGGGGGGACTAGCGGGATCTTACAATGAGCAGTTCTTC. The full variable domain, with the rest looked up from reference TRBV19 and TRBJ2-1, is DGGITQSPKYLFRKEGQNVTLSCEQNLNHDAMYWYRQDPGQGLRLIYYSQIVNDFQKGDIAEGYSVSREKKESFPLTVTSAQKNPTAFYLCASSIWGGLAGSYNEQFFGPGTRLTVL.

The CDR3: CASSEGENNSPLHF. CDR3 nucleotides: TGCGCCAGCAGCGAGGGGGAAAATAATTCACCCCTCCACTTT. The V and J genes are TRBV5-1 and TRBJ1-6; D possibly corresponds to TRBD1 (6 bases). Germline assignment: CDR1 SGHRS and CDR2 YFSETQ. V was clipped by 4 bases and J by 5 bases, with 10 bases between them. The CDR3 covers 14 residues. Supplemented by reference TRBV5-1 and TRBJ1-6, the full variable domain reads KAGVTQTPRYLIKTRGQQVTLSCSPISGHRSVSWYQQTPGQGLQFLFEYFSETQRNKGNFPGRFSGRQFSNSRSEMNVSTLELGDSALYLCASSEGENNSPLHFGNGTRLTVT.

The chain links TRBV5-1 to TRBJ2-1; 7 bases align to TRBD2. CDR3 length: 16 amino acids. From germline, CDR1 is SGHRS and CDR2 YFSETQ. With V trimmed by 4 bases and J by 5 bases, 12 bases remained unmatched. CDR3 sequence reads: CASSPIASGGNNEQFF. Here the CDR3 DNA reads TGCGCCAGCAGCCCTATTGCTAGCGGAGGGAACAATGAGCAGTTCTTC.